What follows describes a single TCR beta chain. The data are from a study of blood T cell repertoires in COVID-19. Study in general: Samples taken during acute and convalescent COVID-19 were collected in the United States, Italy and Spain. PBMCs, B-cell-depleted T cells, or T cells were the source of the cDNA or gDNA that made up the material.

Germline lookup yields CDR1 SGDLS and CDR2 YYNGEE. J was trimmed by 7 bases and V by 2 bases; bases with no gene match: 5. The CDR3 spans 13 residues. Original processing methods: Amplifying reference gene primers gave estimates of nucleated cell counts. Produced via immunoSEQ multiplex PCR; TCRdb's table is partial and in-frame only. V and J calls and clone size come straight from that table; D and trimming were deduced from the DNA. The sample has about 100,000 clones, around 84% seen once. Sequenced material: peripheral blood. The sequence was obtained from a woman aged 70-85 years with active or convalescent COVID-19. The chain joins TRBV9 to TRBJ1-2; the match to TRBD1 covers 7 bases. The DNA of the CDR3 is TGTGCCAGCAGCGTGGTCGACAGGGCTGGCTACACCTTC. Translating it yields CASSVVDRAGYTF.